Following are 24 T cell receptor beta chains from one sample sequenced in a study of control samples from healthy donors and cancer patients. Sequencing used immunoSEQ multiplex PCR; TCRdb keeps in-frame clones, though not all of them. The table lists 160,000 or so clones, approximately 90% of them singletons. The sample consisted of blood. The source is a woman in her 30s in good health.

CDR3 in amino acids: CASSGYQNYGYTF. The CDR3 DNA is TGTGCCAGCAGCGGATATCAAAACTATGGCTACACCTTC. The chain joins TRBV7-9 to TRBJ1-2; D gene ambiguous. Germline V gene lookup returns CDR1 SEHNR and CDR2 FQNEAQ (reference sequence). V shed 5 bases and J shed 2 bases, with 9 bases lying between them. CDR3 size: 13 residues.

The chain joins TRBV2 to TRBJ1-3; TRBD1 matches 8 bases. V gave up 2 bases and J gave up 8 bases; unmatched junction bases: 2. The CDR3 totals 13 residues. Germline values: CDR1 SNHLY, CDR2 FYNNEI. The CDR3 DNA reads as TGTGCCAGCAGTGAACGACAGGGGTACACCATATATTTT. This translates into CASSERQGYTIYF.

CDR3 residues: CASSPLGSTPGTGVTDTQYF. The CDR3 bases are TGTGCCAGCTCACCACTGGGTTCCACCCCCGGGACAGGGGTCACAGATACGCAGTATTTT. The chain couples TRBV18 to TRBJ2-3; 10 bases agree with TRBD1. The germline V gene has CDR1 KGHSH and CDR2 LQKENI. The CDR3 is made up of 20 amino acids. With 1 base clipped from V and 2 bases from J, the junction kept 15 bases outside the gene matches. Variable domain in full (rest from reference TRBV18 and TRBJ2-3): NAGVMQNPRHLVRRRGQEARLRCSPMKGHSHVYWYRQLPEEGLKFMVYLQKENIIDESGMPKERFSAEFPKEGPSILRIQQVVRGDSAAYFCASSPLGSTPGTGVTDTQYFGPGTRLTVL.

V and J are TRBV27 and TRBJ1-1; a weak D match, TRBD1 (5 bases). The V end was cut by 5 bases, the J end by 1 base, with 17 bases between. Germline lookup yields CDR1 MNHEY and CDR2 SMNVEV (reference sequence). CDR3 length: 16 residues. CDR3 region: CASSPDGGGWNTEAFF. The CDR3, as DNA: TGTGCCAGCAGTCCTGACGGGGGGGGGTGGAACACTGAAGCTTTCTTT.

This clone was seen a single time. DNA for the CDR3: TGTGCCAGCAGTTTGAAGGGTTACTATGGCTACACCTTC. Protein sequence: CASSLKGYYGYTF. The chain combines TRBV28 with TRBJ1-2; D is unclear. There are 13 residues in the CDR3. The V gene's germline CDR1 is MDHEN and CDR2 SYDVKM. The germline V and J ends were trimmed by 3 bases and 3 bases, with 8 bases remaining between them.

The chain employs TRBV19 and TRBJ2-3; 9 positions agree with TRBD2. The CDR3 sequence is 16 residues long. CDR1 is LNHDA, CDR2 SQIVND, per germline (reference sequence). Unmatched junction bases numbered 9, after V lost 6 bases and J lost 2 bases. CDR3 sequence reads: CASSHRLAVVTDTQYF. The CDR3 DNA reads TGTGCCAGTAGCCATCGACTAGCGGTCGTCACAGATACGCAGTATTTT. The full variable domain, completed using reference TRBV19 and TRBJ2-3, is DGGITQSPKYLFRKEGQNVTLSCEQNLNHDAMYWYRQDPGQGLRLIYYSQIVNDFQKGDIAEGYSVSREKKESFPLTVTSAQKNPTAFYLCASSHRLAVVTDTQYFGPGTRLTVL.

The V and J genes are TRBV6-5 and TRBJ2-1, with D hard to call. V lost 2 bases, J lost 7 bases, and 9 bases lay in between. Germline V gene data show CDR1 as MNHEY and CDR2 as SVGAGI. The CDR3 consists of 13 residues. The DNA of the CDR3 is TGTGCCAGCAGTTACGGATGGGGTAATGAGCAGTTCTTC. It translates to CASSYGWGNEQFF.

Written as DNA, the CDR3 is TGTGCCAGCAGCCGAGGGACAGGGGGCCCCTCTGGGGGCTACACCTTC. It translates to CASSRGTGGPSGGYTF. V usage is TRBV28 and J usage is TRBJ1-2; TRBD1 matches at 12 bases. This CDR3 has 16 residues. The germline V gene encodes CDR1 MDHEN and CDR2 SYDVKM. V lost 6 bases, J lost 8 bases, and 13 bases stayed unmatched.

J is TRBJ2-5 and V is TRBV24-1; TRBD1 aligns across 8 bases. CDR1 KGHDR and CDR2 SFDVKD come from the germline V gene. The CDR3 is 15 amino acids. The V gene end was trimmed by 4 bases and the J gene end by 4 bases; junction bases not matched to a gene: 7. CDR3 DNA: TGTGCCACCAGTGAATCCGGGACAGGTTTAGAGACCCAGTACTTC. As protein: CATSESGTGLETQYF.

The chain has TRBV2 and TRBJ2-3; D not certain. Germline CDR1 SNHLY, CDR2 FYNNEI. Trimming left V 4 bases short and J 4 bases short, with 9 bases between. This CDR3 is 13 amino acids long. This CDR3 reads CASSVLAADTQYF. The CDR3 DNA sequence: TGTGCCAGCAGTGTATTAGCCGCAGATACGCAGTATTTT.

This rearrangement joins TRBV28 to TRBJ1-2; D remains unclear. V dropped 5 bases and J dropped 4 bases, with 11 bases sitting between them. Germline CDR1 reads MDHEN; CDR2 reads SYDVKM. The CDR3 is 13 residues long. The CDR3 reads CASSSRGGYGYTF. CDR3 nucleotide sequence: TGTGCCAGCAGTAGTCGAGGTGGCTATGGCTACACCTTC.

The chain couples TRBV15 to TRBJ2-5, with D possibly being TRBD1 (5 bases). Germline loops: CDR1 LNHNV, CDR2 YYDKDF (reference sequence). Trimming removed 0 bases from V and 2 bases from J, with 10 bases in between. CDR3 size: 15 residues. The CDR3 DNA is TGTGCCACCAGCAGAGATTATACAGGACAAGAGACCCAGTACTTC. The encoded protein is CATSRDYTGQETQYF. The variable domain in full, with the rest retrieved from reference TRBV15 and TRBJ2-5, is DAMVIQNPRYQVTQFGKPVTLSCSQTLNHNVMYWYQQKSSQAPKLLFHYYDKDFNNEADTPDNFQSRRPNTSFCFLDIRSPGLGDTAMYLCATSRDYTGQETQYFGPGTRLLVL.

About this clone: Within the sample, other DNA sequences also encode this same CDR3. The V gene is TRBV27, the J gene TRBJ2-2, with D hard to call. There are 13 residues in the CDR3. V lost 5 bases and J lost 1, with 5 bases in between. From germline, CDR1 is MNHEY and CDR2 SMNVEV (reference sequence). CDR3 nucleotides: TGTGCCAGCAGTCCGCAGAACACCGGGGAGCTGTTTTTT. Protein: CASSPQNTGELFF.

The CDR3 spells CASSQPSLSYNEQFF. The CDR3 region has the DNA TGTGCCAGCAGCCAGCCGTCACTGTCCTACAATGAGCAGTTCTTC. This chain uses TRBV3-1 (or the pseudogene TRBV3-2) with TRBJ2-1; D is unresolved. The V and J ends lost 3 bases and 1 base respectively, with 10 bases between them. The CDR3 has 15 amino acids. The germline V gene has CDR1 LGHDT and CDR2 YNNKEL (reference sequence).

The chain recombines TRBV6-5 with TRBJ2-3, with 9 positions matching TRBD1. Germline CDR1 reads MNHEY; CDR2 reads SVGAGI. Trimming took 5 bases from V and 5 from J; bases not matched to a gene: 5. CDR3 size: 14 residues. The CDR3 nucleotides read TGTGCCAGCAGTCGGACAGGGGCCCGAGATACGCAGTATTTT. Encoded protein: CASSRTGARDTQYF.

The chain recombines TRBV5-4 with TRBJ1-1; D is unclear. The CDR3 is 13 amino acids. Germline V CDR1 and CDR2: SGHNT, YYREEE (reference sequence). Trimming took 4 bases from V and 11 from J, leaving 18 bases between them. The CDR3 protein is CASSRDGPVRAFF. DNA for the CDR3: TGTGCCAGCAGCCGCGACGGACCGGTCCGTGCTTTCTTT.

The V call is TRBV7-9, the J call TRBJ2-1; D uncertain. This CDR3 has 13 residues. V lost 5 bases and J 6 bases, leaving 11 bases between the germline ends. Germline assignment: CDR1 SEHNR and CDR2 FQNEAQ (reference sequence). This CDR3 is CASSAPSSNEQFF. CDR3 nucleotide sequence: TGTGCCAGCAGCGCGCCGAGTTCCAATGAGCAGTTCTTC.

CDR3 sequence reads: CASSLDREFEKLFF. Here the CDR3 DNA reads TGTGCCAGCAGTTTAGACAGGGAGTTTGAAAAACTGTTTTTT. The gene calls are TRBV28 and TRBJ1-4; 7 bases match TRBD1. After removal of 2 bases from V and 7 bases from J, the junction contained 4 bases not matched to a gene. The CDR3 is 14 amino acids. Germline V gene data show CDR1 as MDHEN and CDR2 as SYDVKM.

The chain employs TRBV4-1 and TRBJ2-2; unclear D gene. V was cut by 2 bases and J by 0 bases, with 10 bases left in between. The CDR3 contains 16 residues. Germline assignment: CDR1 MGHRA and CDR2 YSYEKL. DNA for the CDR3: TGCGCCAGCAGCCAATTGGCCCGCCCGAACACCGGGGAGCTGTTTTTT. Translating it yields CASSQLARPNTGELFF.

This clone was picked up a small number of times. The gene calls are TRBV9 and TRBJ2-7; 13 nucleotides match TRBD2. V lost 4 bases and J lost 5; bases outside the gene matches: 12. Germline CDR1 SGDLS, CDR2 YYNGEE. The CDR3 loop spans 17 amino acids. CDR3 region: CASSPSTSGRALNEQYF. As DNA, the CDR3 is TGTGCCAGCAGCCCGAGCACTAGCGGGAGGGCCCTCAACGAGCAGTACTTC.

This sequence joins TRBV5-4 and TRBJ2-7; 9 bases match TRBD2. The CDR3 consists of 13 residues. Germline-derived CDR1 and CDR2 are SGHNT and YYREEE (reference sequence). Unmatched junction bases numbered 6, after V lost 4 bases and J lost 7 bases. The DNA of the CDR3 is TGTGCCAGCAGCATTGGACTAGCGCGAGAGCAGTACTTC. It encodes CASSIGLAREQYF. Based on the CDR3 plus reference TRBV5-4 and TRBJ2-7, the full variable domain is ETGVTQSPTHLIKTRGQQVTLRCSSQSGHNTVSWYQQALGQGPQFIFQYYREEENGRGNFPPRFSGLQFPNYSSELNVNALELDDSALYLCASSIGLAREQYFGPGTRLTVT.

The chain combines TRBV4-1 with TRBJ1-3; D not resolved. The CDR3 consists of 15 residues. The V end was cut by 4 bases, the J end by 5 bases, with 15 bases between. Germline CDR1 and CDR2: MGHRA and YSYEKL. The chain's CDR3 is CASSLPAASRNTIYF. The DNA of the CDR3 is TGCGCCAGCAGCCTGCCGGCAGCGTCAAGAAACACCATATATTTT.

The gene calls are TRBV4-1 and TRBJ2-7; 8 nucleotides line up with TRBD2. Per germline, CDR1 MGHRA and CDR2 YSYEKL. This CDR3 is 16 amino acids long. Germline trimming cut 0 bases from V and 3 bases from J; bases unmatched to any gene: 7. The DNA for the CDR3 is TGCGCCAGCAGCCAAGATCGCGGGACTAGTAGCTACGAGCAGTACTTC. Translation: CASSQDRGTSSYEQYF.

V usage is TRBV1 and J usage is TRBJ1-1; the table's D gene call, TRBD1, was not cross checked with the DNA. TRBV1 is labeled a pseudogene. The CDR3 is 15 residues long. The CDR3 DNA follows: TGCACCAGCAGCCAAGGGGGCGGATTGAACACTGAAGCTTTCTTT. Its protein product is CTSSQGGGLNTEAFF.